One sample yielded the 23 T cell receptor beta chains listed below, sequenced in a study of cytomegalovirus exposure and HLA in healthy donors. Amplification used 60 Vbeta primers and 13 Jbeta primers. Sequenced by immunoSEQ multiplex PCR; TCRdb stores in-frame clones only, minus some. This sample's clone table lists 45,000 to 55,000 clones. The specimen was PBMCs. These receptor sequences come from a woman aged 50 to 60 in good health and CMV-seropositive.

The chain links TRBV28 to TRBJ2-7; 7 positions match TRBD2. The CDR3 is made up of 11 amino acids. V lost 5 bases and J lost 10; bases outside the gene matches: 5. CDR1 is MDHEN, CDR2 SYDVKM, per germline. The CDR3 DNA is TGTGCCAGCAGTCCGGGACTAAAACAGTACTTC. Translating gives CASSPGLKQYF.

The chain recombines TRBV2 with TRBJ2-6; D gene ambiguous. The CDR3 spans 13 residues. Germline values: CDR1 SNHLY, CDR2 FYNNEI. Trimming took 7 bases from V and 2 from J, leaving 6 bases between them. The CDR3 coding sequence is TGTGCCAGCACTATAGCTGGGGCCAACGTCCTGACTTTC. Its protein is CASTIAGANVLTF.

J is TRBJ2-7 and V is TRBV6-5, with 11 bases matching TRBD1. V trimming: 0 bases; J trimming: 5 bases; junction bases outside the gene matches: 0. CDR1 is MNHEY and CDR2 is SVGAGI in the germline V gene. The CDR3 runs 14 residues. This CDR3 reads CASSYSGQGDEQYF. In DNA, the CDR3 is TGTGCCAGCAGTTACTCGGGACAGGGGGACGAGCAGTACTTC.

The chain links TRBV5-4 to TRBJ2-2, with D possibly matching TRBD2 (6 bases). V lost 6 bases and J lost 5, with 17 bases in between. This CDR3 has 15 residues. From germline, CDR1 is SGHNT and CDR2 YYREEE (reference sequence). CDR3 nucleotides: TGTGCCAGCACCGGAGGAGGAGGGTCAACCGGGGAGCTGTTTTTT. Translated: CASTGGGGSTGELFF. The full variable domain, rest sourced from reference TRBV5-4 and TRBJ2-2, is ETGVTQSPTHLIKTRGQQVTLRCSSQSGHNTVSWYQQALGQGPQFIFQYYREEENGRGNFPPRFSGLQFPNYSSELNVNALELDDSALYLCASTGGGGSTGELFFGEGSRLTVL.

The V and J genes are TRBV6-5 and TRBJ2-2, with TRBD1 identical over 8 bases. The germline CDR1 and CDR2 sequences are MNHEY and SVGAGI. The CDR3 loop spans 14 amino acids. The V segment lost 1 base and the J segment 6 bases; nucleotides outside the gene matches: 1. The CDR3 coding sequence is TGTGCCAGCAGTTACTTGACAGGGGCCGGGGAGCTGTTTTTT. Amino acid sequence: CASSYLTGAGELFF.

This rearrangement joins TRBV28 to TRBJ2-1; D perhaps matches TRBD2 (6 bases). Per the germline V gene, CDR1 is MDHEN and CDR2 is SYDVKM. Deletions cut 2 bases from V and 8 bases from J, with 13 bases between. This CDR3 comprises 14 residues. The CDR3 nucleotides are TGTGCCAGCAGTTTACCGGGAGTTATCTATGAGCAGTTCTTC. Translated, it gives CASSLPGVIYEQFF.

The chain couples TRBV6-4 to TRBJ2-3; a possible D gene is TRBD2 (6 bases). CDR3 length: 14 amino acids. Germline V gives CDR1 MRHNA, CDR2 SNTAGT. V lost 6 bases, J lost 0 bases, and 10 bases lay in between. DNA for the CDR3: TGTGCCAGCAGGGCTACTAGCAGCACAGATACGCAGTATTTT. This encodes CASRATSSTDTQYF.

As DNA, the CDR3 is TGTGCCAGCAGTTTCTTAGGACAGGAGTCATACGAGCAGTACTTC. Translating it yields CASSFLGQESYEQYF. This chain uses TRBV28 with TRBJ2-7; 7 positions match TRBD1. Trimming at V came to 3 bases and at J to 4 bases, leaving 9 bases not matched to a gene. CDR3 length equals 15 residues. Germline-derived CDR1 and CDR2 are MDHEN and SYDVKM.

In DNA form, the CDR3 reads TGTGCCAGCAGCCTCCACACTGAAGCTTTCTTT. Translating gives CASSLHTEAFF. The chain links TRBV5-6 to TRBJ1-1; D gene unclear. V was shortened by 4 bases and J by 3 bases, with 4 bases between the two germline ends. Germline CDR1 reads SGHDT; CDR2 reads YYEEEE. This CDR3 is 11 amino acids long.

The V and J genes are TRBV5-4 and TRBJ2-5; perhaps TRBD1 as D (6 bases). The closer fit of TRBJ2-7 to the DNA end suggests the J call may be wrong. The germline CDR1 and CDR2 sequences are SGHNT and YYREEE (reference sequence). The length of the CDR3 is 15 residues. The CDR3 protein is CASSPGWGQGYEQYF. As DNA, the CDR3 is TGTGCCAGCAGCCCAGGCTGGGGGCAGGGGTACGAGCAGTACTTC.

The V call is TRBV6-5, the J call TRBJ2-5; 8 nucleotides align to TRBD1. CDR3 length: 16 residues. Trimming removed 0 bases from V and 3 bases from J; junction bases left unmatched: 6. Germline CDR1 reads MNHEY; CDR2 reads SVGAGI. CDR3 nucleotides: TGTGCCAGCAGTTACTCGATTTGGGACAGGAAAGAGACCCAGTACTTC. Translated: CASSYSIWDRKETQYF.

The rearrangement joins TRBV7-9 to TRBJ1-1; a possible D gene is TRBD1 (6 bases). Germline CDR1 reads SEHNR; CDR2 reads FQNEAQ (reference sequence). There are 14 residues in the CDR3. Trimming left V 4 bases short and J 4 bases short, with 13 bases between. The CDR3 nucleotides are TGTGCCAGCAGCTCCTGGGACACGGGCACTGAAGCTTTCTTT. This encodes CASSSWDTGTEAFF.

The V and J genes are TRBV7-9 and TRBJ1-2; D uncertain. This CDR3 is built from 12 residues. Trimming stripped 2 bases from V and 7 bases from J, with 8 bases between. The germline CDR1 and CDR2 sequences are SEHNR and FQNEAQ (reference sequence). In DNA form, the CDR3 reads TGTGCCAGCAGCTTAAAACAGCTTGGCTACACCTTC. As protein: CASSLKQLGYTF.

The chain carries TRBV28 and TRBJ1-3; D ambiguous. Germline V gene sequence: CDR1 MDHEN, CDR2 SYDVKM. Trimming removed 3 bases at V and 2 bases at J, with 8 bases between. This CDR3 is built from 14 residues. The CDR3 is CASSLEVPGNTIYF. The CDR3 coding sequence is TGTGCCAGCAGTTTGGAGGTCCCTGGAAACACCATATATTTT.

This chain uses TRBV30 with TRBJ2-5; 11 bases align to TRBD2. Per the germline V gene, CDR1 is GTSNPN and CDR2 is SVGIG (reference sequence). Trimming cost V 1 base and J 2 bases; bases outside gene matches: 9. The CDR3 totals 17 residues. The CDR3: CAWSAVTSGRRQETQYF. In DNA, the CDR3 is TGTGCCTGGAGTGCGGTCACTAGCGGGAGACGGCAAGAGACCCAGTACTTC.

This chain joins TRBV28 and TRBJ1-2; D may be TRBD1 (6 bases). This CDR3 is 13 amino acids long. Germline lookup yields CDR1 MDHEN and CDR2 SYDVKM. The V gene lost 7 bases and the J gene lost 0 bases, with 9 bases spanning the gap. CDR3 sequence reads: CASKGEANYGYTF. The CDR3 nucleotides read TGTGCCAGCAAGGGGGAAGCTAACTATGGCTACACCTTC.

The chain is built from TRBV19 and TRBJ1-2; 10 bases align to TRBD1. This CDR3 contains 13 residues. Trimming cost V 7 bases and J 8 bases; bases outside gene matches: 7. Germline CDR1 is LNHDA and CDR2 is SQIVND (reference sequence). In nucleotides, the CDR3 is TGTGCCAGTATCGGACAGGGGGTAAGAGGCTACACCTTC. Its translation is CASIGQGVRGYTF.

The rearrangement joins TRBV18 to TRBJ1-2; TRBD1 matches at 8 bases. V was pared by 3 bases and J by 7 bases, with 10 bases of the junction left unmatched. The CDR3 consists of 15 residues. The germline CDR1 and CDR2 sequences are KGHSH and LQKENI. The DNA of the CDR3 is TGTGCCAGCTCACCCAAACAGGGGGACCTCGGTGGCTACACCTTC. Residues: CASSPKQGDLGGYTF.

The V call is TRBV18, the J call TRBJ1-2, with no clear D. Trimming removed 0 bases from V and 8 bases from J, with 10 bases in between. The CDR3 totals 13 residues. Germline V gene data show CDR1 as KGHSH and CDR2 as LQKENI. CDR3 DNA sequence: TGTGCCAGCTCACCACCGTCGGGGAACGGCTACACCTTC. Amino acids: CASSPPSGNGYTF.

The chain uses TRBV7-2 and TRBJ2-7; 10 nucleotides align to TRBD1. The CDR3 covers 14 residues. V shed 4 bases and J 4 bases; nucleotides not matched to a gene: 4. The germline V gene encodes CDR1 SGHTA and CDR2 FQGNSA. CDR3 in amino acids: CASSSWGQGYEQYF. For the CDR3, the DNA is TGTGCCAGCAGCTCGTGGGGACAGGGGTACGAGCAGTACTTC.

J is TRBJ1-1 and V is TRBV27; D is uncertain. Germline V gives CDR1 MNHEY, CDR2 SMNVEV (reference sequence). The ends were cut back, 7 bases at V and 0 bases at J, with 12 bases in the middle. The CDR3 consists of 14 residues. Here the CDR3 reads CASKHRLLNTEAFF. CDR3 DNA sequence: TGTGCCAGCAAGCATAGATTACTGAACACTGAAGCTTTCTTT.

The chain carries TRBV7-9 and TRBJ2-2, with 9 bases identical to TRBD1. Germline V CDR1 and CDR2: SEHNR, FQNEAQ (reference sequence). The CDR3 extends over 17 amino acids. V was clipped by 2 bases and J by 4 bases; unmatched bases: 8. CDR3 protein: CASSLRTGVISTGELFF. In DNA, the CDR3 is TGTGCCAGCAGCTTAAGGACAGGGGTTATAAGCACCGGGGAGCTGTTTTTT.

To note about this clone: Germline is not matched at one junction end, which may reflect a read error. This chain uses TRBV6-5 with TRBJ1-1, with D possibly matching TRBD1 (6 bases). The CDR3 is 12 amino acids. Germline V gives CDR1 MNHEY, CDR2 SVGAGI. DNA for the CDR3: TGTGCCAGCAGTTACCTGACAGGCGGAATCCACTTT. As protein: CASSYLTGGIHF.